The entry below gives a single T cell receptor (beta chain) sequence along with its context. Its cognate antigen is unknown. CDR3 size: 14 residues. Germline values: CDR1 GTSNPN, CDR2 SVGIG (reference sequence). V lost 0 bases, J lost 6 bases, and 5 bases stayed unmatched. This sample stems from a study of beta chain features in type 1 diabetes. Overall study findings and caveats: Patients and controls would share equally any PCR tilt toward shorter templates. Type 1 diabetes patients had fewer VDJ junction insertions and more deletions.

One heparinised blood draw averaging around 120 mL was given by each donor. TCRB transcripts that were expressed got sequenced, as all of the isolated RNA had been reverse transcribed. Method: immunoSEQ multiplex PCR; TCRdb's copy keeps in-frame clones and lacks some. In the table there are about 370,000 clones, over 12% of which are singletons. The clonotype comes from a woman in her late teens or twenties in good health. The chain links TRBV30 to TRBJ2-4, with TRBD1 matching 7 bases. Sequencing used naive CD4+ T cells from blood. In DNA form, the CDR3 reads TGTGCCTGGAGTGTTGGGCAGGGGGTAAACATTCAGTACTTC. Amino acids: CAWSVGQGVNIQYF.